These 17 T cell receptor beta chains were all obtained from the same sample, sequenced in a study of somatic mutations in cytotoxic T cells in rheumatoid arthritis. The repertoire was sequenced with immunoSEQ multiplex PCR; TCRdb's copy has only in-frame clones and lacks some. The data contain 20,000 to 25,000 clones, approximately 80% of them singletons. The sample consisted of CD8+ T cells sorted from blood. The receptors here all came from an adult with rheumatoid arthritis.

The V gene is TRBV7-9, the J gene TRBJ2-1; TRBD2 matches at 9 bases. The CDR3 is 14 residues long. The V gene's germline CDR1 is SEHNR and CDR2 FQNEAQ (reference sequence). Trimming cost V 5 bases and J 7 bases; bases outside gene matches: 6. As DNA, the CDR3 is TGTGCCAGCAGCCGCGGGGGGGGTTTGAATGAGCAGTTCTTC. Encoded protein: CASSRGGGLNEQFF.

The chain has TRBV5-4 and TRBJ2-1; 8 nucleotides match TRBD2. The CDR3 covers 15 residues. Germline CDR1 SGHNT, CDR2 YYREEE (reference sequence). V trimming: 0 bases; J trimming: 7 bases; junction bases outside the gene matches: 6. Here the CDR3 DNA reads TGTGCCAGCAGCTTGGTAGCGGGGTTTATGAATGAGCAGTTCTTC. Its translation is CASSLVAGFMNEQFF. Full variable domain (missing parts from reference TRBV5-4 and TRBJ2-1): ETGVTQSPTHLIKTRGQQVTLRCSSQSGHNTVSWYQQALGQGPQFIFQYYREEENGRGNFPPRFSGLQFPNYSSELNVNALELDDSALYLCASSLVAGFMNEQFFGPGTRLTVL.

This clone was counted a few times. The chain joins TRBV6-6 to TRBJ2-1, with 7 bases fitting TRBD1. This CDR3 spans 16 amino acids. The junction had 13 bases not matched to a gene; V was cut back by 5 bases and J by 6 bases. Per the germline V gene, CDR1 is MNHNY and CDR2 is SVGAGI (reference sequence). The CDR3 here is CASSTPAGTDFNEQFF. CDR3 sequence (DNA): TGTGCCAGCAGTACCCCGGCCGGGACAGATTTCAATGAGCAGTTCTTC.

The V call is TRBV11-1, the J call TRBJ2-5; 14 bases line up with TRBD2. Germline V CDR1 and CDR2: SGHAT, FQDESV (reference sequence). There are 15 residues in the CDR3. The ends lost 2 bases at V and 5 bases at J; junction bases unmatched: 1. CDR3 DNA sequence: TGTGCCAGCAGCTTATGGACTAGCGGGGGGGAGACCCAGTACTTC. Its translation is CASSLWTSGGETQYF.

V is TRBV29-1 and J is TRBJ1-1; 7 bases align to TRBD1. The CDR3 is 13 amino acids. The V gene end was trimmed by 7 bases and the J gene end by 1 base; junction bases not matched to a gene: 6. Per the germline V gene, CDR1 is SQVTM and CDR2 is ANQGSEA. CDR3 protein: CSAAGGKNTEAFF. Here the CDR3 DNA reads TGCAGCGCCGCAGGGGGTAAGAACACTGAAGCTTTCTTT. Supplemented by reference TRBV29-1 and TRBJ1-1, the full variable domain reads SAVISQKPSRDICQRGTSLTIQCQVDSQVTMMFWYRQQPGQSLTLIATANQGSEATYESGFVIDKFPISRPNLTFSTLTVSNMSPEDSSIYLCSAAGGKNTEAFFGQGTRLTVV.

The chain links TRBV7-2 to TRBJ2-7; TRBD2 agrees at 7 bases. The CDR3 runs to 13 residues. Germline V gene data show CDR1 as SGHTA and CDR2 as FQGNSA. Germline trimming cut 6 bases from V and 5 bases from J; bases unmatched to any gene: 7. Here the CDR3 reads CASRATSDDEQYF. CDR3 sequence (DNA): TGTGCCAGCAGAGCTACTAGCGATGACGAGCAGTACTTC. Full variable domain (outside the CDR3, taken from reference TRBV7-2 and TRBJ2-7): GAGVSQSPSNKVTEKGKDVELRCDPISGHTALYWYRQSLGQGLEFLIYFQGNSAPDKSGLPSDRFSAERTGGSVSTLTIQRTQQEDSAVYLCASRATSDDEQYFGPGTRLTVT.

This rearrangement joins TRBV12-1 to TRBJ1-2; the listed D gene, TRBD1, was not tested against the DNA. TRBV12-1 is labeled a pseudogene. This CDR3 contains 15 residues. This CDR3 reads CASSHTPGATYGYTF. CDR3 sequence (DNA): TGTGCCAGCAGTCACACCCCAGGGGCTACCTATGGCTACACCTTC.

The J gene is TRBJ2-2, the V gene TRBV6-5; TRBD2 agrees at 12 bases. Germline V gives CDR1 MNHEY, CDR2 SVGAGI. The CDR3 sequence is 15 residues long. With 4 bases clipped from V and 6 bases from J, the junction kept 3 bases outside the gene matches. CDR3 amino acids: CASSLLAGGSGELFF. The CDR3 nucleotides read TGTGCCAGCAGTTTGCTAGCGGGGGGGTCCGGGGAGCTGTTTTTT.

The chain joins TRBV6-5 to TRBJ1-2, with 7 positions matching TRBD1. The trim removed 6 bases at V and 5 bases at J, leaving 12 bases unmatched. The germline V gene encodes CDR1 MNHEY and CDR2 SVGAGI. The CDR3 extends over 15 amino acids. The CDR3 DNA reads TGTGCCAGCAGCTACCAAGGGACAGACCCATATGGCTACACCTTC. It yields the protein CASSYQGTDPYGYTF.

The V and J genes are TRBV21-1 and TRBJ1-5; the D call of TRBD1 is as the table states it, not checked on the DNA. TRBV21-1 is marked as a pseudogene. The CDR3 consists of 13 residues. CDR3 region: CASSKGQGQPQHF. The CDR3 region has the DNA TGTGCCAGCAGCAAAGGACAGGGTCAGCCCCAGCATTTT.

This clone has a single count. The CDR3 nucleotides are TGTGCCAGCAGCTTGGTAGGGGGACCCTACGAGCAGTACTTC. As protein: CASSLVGGPYEQYF. V gene TRBV5-4 combines with J gene TRBJ2-7, with D possibly matching TRBD1 (6 bases). This CDR3 has 14 residues. Germline CDR1 SGHNT, CDR2 YYREEE (reference sequence). V was shortened by 0 bases and J by 2 bases, with 9 bases between the two germline ends.

V gene TRBV5-1 combines with J gene TRBJ1-2; perhaps TRBD1 as D (5 bases). The germline CDR1 and CDR2 sequences are SGHRS and YFSETQ. With 1 base removed from V and 4 bases from J, the gap between germline ends came to 14 bases. The CDR3 is 15 residues long. CDR3: CASSLLGEGGYGYTF. The CDR3 nucleotides are TGCGCCAGCAGCTTGTTAGGGGAAGGTGGCTATGGCTACACCTTC.

V usage is TRBV7-9 and J usage is TRBJ2-3; D gene unclear. The CDR3 extends over 13 amino acids. V lost 5 bases to trimming and J lost 2 bases, with 8 bases between them. CDR1 and CDR2 from the germline V gene are SEHNR and FQNEAQ (reference sequence). The DNA for the CDR3 is TGTGCCAGCAGCCCGGTCCTCACAGATACGCAGTATTTT. Amino acid sequence: CASSPVLTDTQYF.

This sequence joins TRBV13 and TRBJ1-1, with D hard to call. This CDR3 comprises 12 residues. The germline V gene has CDR1 PRHDT and CDR2 FYEKMQ (reference sequence). V shed 0 bases and J shed 7 bases, with 6 bases lying between them. CDR3 bases: TGTGCCAGCAGCTTAGGCTGGGGTGAAGCTTTCTTT. This sequence encodes CASSLGWGEAFF. Full variable domain (missing parts from reference TRBV13 and TRBJ1-1): AAGVIQSPRHLIKEKRETATLKCYPIPRHDTVYWYQQGPGQDPQFLISFYEKMQSDKGSIPDRFSAQQFSDYHSELNMSSLELGDSALYFCASSLGWGEAFFGQGTRLTVV.

Here the CDR3 reads CASSLTTSGGFPQETQYF. For the CDR3, the DNA is TGTGCCAGCAGCTTAACAACAAGCGGGGGGTTCCCCCAAGAGACCCAGTACTTC. This chain joins TRBV11-2 and TRBJ2-5, with 9 bases lining up with TRBD2. This CDR3 has 18 amino acids. Germline values: CDR1 SGHAT, CDR2 FQNNGV. Losses at the gene ends were 2 bases for V and 1 base for J; bases not matched to a gene: 11. The complete variable domain, with remaining parts taken from reference TRBV11-2 and TRBJ2-5, reads EAGVAQSPRYKIIEKRQSVAFWCNPISGHATLYWYQQILGQGPKLLIQFQNNGVVDDSQLPKDRFSAERLKGVDSTLKIQPAKLEDSAVYLCASSLTTSGGFPQETQYFGPGTRLLVL.

The chain is built from TRBV4-1 and TRBJ2-3, with D uncertain. This CDR3 spans 15 amino acids. CDR1 is MGHRA, CDR2 YSYEKL, per germline. Trimming stripped 0 bases from V and 1 base from J, with 8 bases between. The CDR3 DNA follows: TGCGCCAGCAGCCAAGATCCTCGGGGCACAGATACGCAGTATTTT. Translated, it gives CASSQDPRGTDTQYF.

The genes are TRBV11-2 and TRBJ2-7; TRBD2 matches at 14 bases. The V gene's germline CDR1 is SGHAT and CDR2 FQNNGV. The CDR3 covers 18 residues. After removal of 7 bases from V and 4 bases from J, the junction contained 15 bases not matched to a gene. The CDR3 protein is CASTSPAGLAGASYEQYF. The DNA of the CDR3 is TGTGCCAGCACCTCCCCCGCGGGACTAGCGGGGGCCTCGTACGAGCAGTACTTC.